The rows below give T cell receptor delta chains drawn from one sample of a study of Vδ1+ human thymocytes. TCRdb reapplied CATT to the multiplex PCR reads. The table has about 75,000 delta-chain clones, 30% to 45% seen once; the top ten hold about 0.24%. Sequencing was performed on Vdelta1+ gamma-delta thymocytes from the thymus. Receptors were obtained from a boy younger than two who had congenital heart surgery. CDR3s include the opening cysteine and the closing phenylalanine or tryptophan. Each record gives: V gene, J gene, clone size, D gene, CDR3 protein, CDR3 DNA. D genes are given only for firm matches. The size entry is marked missing in some rows and otherwise reads once, few, many or a size class.

>TRDV2|TRDJ1|NA|NA
CATVDTLIF
TGTGCTACGGTCGATACACTCATCTTT
>TRDV1|TRDJ1|NA|TRDD3
CALGEEATPGGSKYTDKPIF
TGTGCTCTTGGGGAAGAAGCAACCCCGGGGGGATCCAAGTACACCGATAAACCCATCTTT
>TRDV1|TRDJ1|NA|TRDD3
CALGEGLGDTPGTDKLIF
TGTGCTCTTGGGGAGGGGCTGGGGGATACCCCGGGCACCGATAAACTCATCTTT
>TRDV1|TRDJ1|few|TRDD2
CALGIKAFLAKLIF
TGTGCTCTTGGGATTAAGGCCTTCCTAGCGAAACTCATCTTT
>TRDV1|TRDJ1|NA|TRDD3
CALGERSGPGGYDLLWDTDKLIF
TGTGCTCTTGGGGAAAGATCCGGGCCTGGGGGATACGACCTTTTATGGGACACCGATAAACTCATCTTT
>TRDV1|TRDJ1|NA|TRDD3
CALGERGYPIRGGYRGTDKLIF
TGTGCTCTTGGGGAGAGAGGGTATCCTATACGGGGGGGATACCGGGGAACCGATAAACTCATCTTT
>TRDV1|TRDJ1|few|TRDD3
CALGPRPCPPDTGEYTDKLIF
TGTGCTCTTGGACCCCGGCCGTGCCCGCCTGATACTGGGGAGTACACCGATAAACTCATCTTT
>TRDV1|TRDJ1|NA|TRDD3
CALGGLSYGWGIPTDKLIF
TGTGCTCTTGGGGGATTATCCTACGGCTGGGGGATTCCCACCGATAAACTCATCTTT
>TRDV1|TRDJ1|NA|TRDD3
CALGEKLTGGYAYLADKLIF
TGTGCTCTTGGGGAAAAGTTGACTGGGGGATACGCGTATCTCGCCGATAAACTCATCTTT
>TRDV1|TRDJ1|NA|NA
CALGALLPQNPPGGPYTDKLIF
TGTGCTCTTGGGGCCCTCCTTCCCCAAAATCCCCCAGGGGGACCGTACACCGATAAACTCATCTTT
>TRDV1|TRDJ1|NA|TRDD3
CALGEPGEHTLGDTGRNYTDKLIF
TGTGCTCTTGGGGAGCCAGGAGAACACACGCTGGGGGATACGGGAAGAAATTACACCGATAAACTCATCTTT
>TRDV1|TRDJ1|few|NA
CALGELVRDPPLGADKLIF
TGTGCTCTTGGGGAACTAGTTCGGGATCCACCGCTCGGGGCCGATAAACTCATCTTT
>TRDV1|TRDJ1|NA|NA
CALGELEVSRKGATNTDKLIF
TGTGCTCTTGGGGAACTAGAAGTCTCACGAAAGGGGGCAACTAACACCGATAAACTCATCTTT
>TRDV1|TRDJ1|NA|TRDD3
CALGEPPPHKYPLLGDTDKLIF
TGTGCTCTTGGGGAACCCCCTCCACATAAGTACCCTCTACTGGGGGATACCGATAAACTCATCTTT
>TRDV1|TRDJ1|NA|NA
CALGTHSLRSSVGQYTDKLIF
TGTGCTCTTGGGACCCATTCGTTACGTTCATCCGTGGGGCAGTACACCGATAAACTCATCTTT
>TRDV1|TRDJ1|few|NA
CALGASTGYLYTDKLIF
TGTGCTCTTGGGGCCTCAACGGGGTATCTGTACACCGATAAACTCATCTTT
>TRDV1|TRDJ1|few|NA
CALGEESYSGRYTDKLIF
TGTGCTCTTGGGGAGGAGTCTTACTCGGGCCGATACACCGATAAACTCATCTTT
>TRDV1|TRDJ1|NA|TRDD3
CALGEPSVVGDMGKLIF
TGTGCTCTTGGGGAGCCTAGCGTGGTGGGGGATATGGGGAAACTCATCTTT
>TRDV1|TRDJ1|NA|TRDD3
CALGRQITPVLGDTDKLIF
TGTGCTCTTGGGAGACAAATCACCCCGGTACTGGGGGACACCGATAAACTCATCTTT
>TRDV1|TRDJ1|NA|TRDD3
CALGELTIPGGYTDKLIF
TGTGCTCTTGGGGAACTAACCATACCTGGGGGATACACCGATAAACTCATCTTT
>TRDV1|TRDJ1|NA|TRDD3
CALGDYDLGDFLADKLIF
TGTGCTCTTGGGGATTACGACCTGGGGGATTTTTTGGCCGATAAACTCATCTTT
>TRDV2|TRDJ1|NA|TRDD3
CACDTGSLGDEFDKLIF
TGTGCCTGTGACACCGGTAGTCTGGGGGATGAATTCGATAAACTCATCTTT
>TRDV2|TRDJ1|NA|TRDD3
CACDAGNWGMYTDKLIF
TGTGCCTGTGACGCCGGTAACTGGGGGATGTACACCGATAAACTCATCTTT